This TCR beta chain was identified in a study of blood T cell repertoires in COVID-19. Turning to the study itself: There were acute and convalescent COVID-19 samples, and they came from the United States, Italy and Spain. Nucleic acid was either cDNA or gDNA, and it came from T cells, B-cell-depleted T cells, or PBMCs.

The CDR3 totals 15 residues. The V gene's germline CDR1 is MNHEY and CDR2 SVGAGI. The J segment lost 6 bases and the V segment lost 5 bases, leaving 7 bases of the junction unmatched. Per the original data handling: Amplified reference gene primers provided the basis for estimating nucleated cell counts. TCRdb's table, derived via immunoSEQ multiplex PCR, lists solely in-frame clones and lacks some. V and J calls plus clone size are reproduced from that table; the DNA served to infer D and trimming. The sample contains 60,000 to 75,000 clones, roughly 80% of which appear only once. This clonotype was sampled from a woman of 80 years or more with acute or convalescent COVID-19. The gene calls are TRBV6-5 and TRBJ2-1; TRBD2 matches at 10 bases. The sample consisted of peripheral blood. The CDR3 DNA reads as TGTGCCAGCAGTCGACAGCGGGGGGGCGTCAATGAGCAGTTCTTC. Its translation: CASSRQRGGVNEQFF.